This entry concerns a single TCR beta chain. Its cognate antigen has yet to be identified. Standard criteria, namely reduction of serum IgG, IgA and/or IgM below the normal range together with specific antibody deficiency, were applied for the diagnosis of CVID. A total of 44 subjects (approximately 15 female and 29 male; age range roughly 9 to 64 years, mean age around 40) were included in the CVID group. Most of the CVID patients and most of the healthy controls were of Caucasian heritage. All CVID subjects had received replacement immunoglobulin therapy for at least one year at the time of study participation. When blood was collected, none of the CVID subjects were ill or on immunomodulatory or immunosuppressive medication. Heparinized peripheral whole blood samples of about 4.5 to 8.5 ml were collected from each donor. Genomic DNA from adults with common variable immune deficiency (CVID) and from healthy adult controls was used to sequence TCRbeta CDR3 repertoires. To isolate peripheral blood mononuclear cells, diluted blood was subjected to density centrifugation over Hypaque 1077 or Ficoll-Paque. Unsorted mononuclear cells served as the source of genomic DNA, which was extracted either by Qiagen column purification or by a centrifugation-based method.

For sequencing input, CVID and control samples contributed equivalent amounts of genomic DNA. For every sample, a 60 bp segment covering the rearranged TCRbeta CDR3 region was amplified and then sequenced. The immunoSEQ assay, a bias-corrected multiplex PCR combined with high-throughput sequencing, was used to amplify TCRbeta. The authors' analysis ran thus. Every unique nucleotide sequence was considered a clone and was annotated with V, D and J genes, copy number and frequency. Sequences were labeled productive if in frame, and non-productive if out of frame or containing stop codons. As previously described, clonality was calculated on the basis of Shannon's entropy. The predicted amino acid sequences of productive clones were used to derive the mean CDR3 Kyte-Doolittle hydropathy. Hierarchical clustering of scaled V gene usage was performed with the R hclust function using Manhattan distance and complete linkage. To assess clone sharing by CDR3 amino acid sequence, 12 repertoires per group were resampled over 100 rounds. The repertoires were searched for over 55 published EBV-specific and fewer than 250 published CMV-specific TCRbeta sequences. Analysis left out a couple of CVID samples that produced under 10,000 sequences, so around 40 CVID repertoires remained. The table was pulled from immuneACCESS by TCRdb, which kept in-frame rearrangements only. Such tables lose some clones; where checked, under half of the loss comes from unresolved V genes, and the rest has no known cause. V, J and clone size derive from that table, while D and trimming were established from the DNA sequence. The table records roughly 42,000 clones for this sample, and not one of them appears only once. The ten top clones hold 5.5% to 7% of the sample.

These data originate in a study of T cell clonality in common variable immunodeficiency (dated by TCRdb to the mid-2010s). Broad study findings and their caveats: Increased TCRbeta clonality was found in CVID subjects compared with healthy controls (t-test p = 0.018), with the increase being most characteristic of about a third of subjects. Healthy controls shared more TCRbeta clones with each other than CVID subjects shared among themselves (p < 0.0001). Despite equal DNA input, controls averaged approximately 74,000 unique sequences per sample versus about 31,547 in CVID samples. CVID TCRbeta sequences were reported to have fewer deletions and N-nucleotide insertions and to lack highly modified clones with 13 or more V deletions. According to the authors, figuring out what caused the increased clonality in CVID would require sequencing the repertoires of T cell subpopulations. Patient heterogeneity within the CVID cohort put limits on correlating repertoire features with clinical complications.

The sequence was collected from a human donor with common variable immunodeficiency. Sequences were obtained from peripheral blood mononuclear cells.

The CDR3 bases that were read are TGTGCCAGCAGCCCCCTCCGGGGGACAGATACG. The encoded protein is CASSPLRGTDT. The CDR3 reads in full as CASSPLRGTDTQYF. Recombination linked TRBV11-2 to TRBJ2-3, and TRBD2 may be the D gene, going by 6 matching bases. The CDR3 is cut off 3 residues early in the read; its end comes from the germline J gene. Sequences SGHAT (CDR1) and FQNNGV (CDR2) are obtained from the germline V gene. Cut back by 5 bases and 3 bases, the V and J ends lie 12 bases apart. The CDR3 covers 14 residues, taking in both the cysteine and the phenylalanine. The DNA covers only part of the CDR3, 33 bases in frame from base 1.